The 20 T cell receptor beta chains below come from one sample, sequenced in a study of PD-L1 blockade in urothelial cancer. Assay: immunoSEQ multiplex PCR; the TCRdb copy retains only in-frame clones and omits some. This table has fewer than 45,000 clones, about a third appearing once. The material sequenced was tumor tissue, taken before atezolizumab (anti-PD-L1) treatment. The origin of the receptors is a man aged 55 to 70 with urothelial cancer.

The rearrangement joins TRBV25-1 to TRBJ2-3; TRBD1 might be the D (6 bases). CDR1 is MGHDK, CDR2 SYGVNS, per germline. The V and J ends lost 4 bases and 5 bases respectively, with 19 bases between them. This CDR3 is built from 16 residues. The CDR3 coding sequence is TGTGCCAGCAGTGTACCAGGGACATTCCGGGGAGATACGCAGTATTTT. Its protein is CASSVPGTFRGDTQYF.

This clone was seen a handful of times. The chain is built from TRBV15 and TRBJ2-7, with a tentative D call TRBD1 (5 bases). This CDR3 spans 17 amino acids. V lost 2 bases and J 0 bases, leaving 17 bases between the germline ends. Germline assignment: CDR1 LNHNV and CDR2 YYDKDF (reference sequence). CDR3 nucleotides: TGTGCCACCAGCAGACCGAACTCAGGGCTAAGCTCCTACGAGCAGTACTTC. Its protein product is CATSRPNSGLSSYEQYF. Based on the CDR3 plus reference TRBV15 and TRBJ2-7, the full variable domain is DAMVIQNPRYQVTQFGKPVTLSCSQTLNHNVMYWYQQKSSQAPKLLFHYYDKDFNNEADTPDNFQSRRPNTSFCFLDIRSPGLGDTAMYLCATSRPNSGLSSYEQYFGPGTRLTVT.

In this sample, this clone turned up a few times. The chain links TRBV6-8 to TRBJ2-2; D remains ambiguous. This CDR3 spans 14 amino acids. The germline V gene encodes CDR1 MNHGY and CDR2 SAAAGT. V lost 6 bases and J lost 0, with 8 bases in between. The CDR3 region has the DNA TGTGCCAGCAGAGGGCAGTCGAACACCGGGGAGCTGTTTTTT. This encodes CASRGQSNTGELFF.

The DNA of the CDR3 is TGTGCCAGCAGTTGGCCGGGACAGCCGTCGCCCACAGATACGCAGTATTTT. It yields the protein CASSWPGQPSPTDTQYF. The rearrangement joins TRBV6-8 to TRBJ2-3; 7 bases map to TRBD1. The CDR3 has 17 amino acids. Trimming at V came to 4 bases and at J to 2 bases, leaving 12 bases not matched to a gene. Germline V gives CDR1 MNHGY, CDR2 SAAAGT.

This chain links TRBV6-8 with TRBJ1-5; TRBD1 matches 9 bases. After removal of 7 bases from V and 3 bases from J, the junction contained 4 bases not matched to a gene. This CDR3 is built from 14 residues. The germline V gene encodes CDR1 MNHGY and CDR2 SAAAGT. DNA for the CDR3: TGTGCCAGCACGGACAGGGGCCCCAATCAGCCCCAGCATTTT. It is translated as CASTDRGPNQPQHF.

The chain recombines TRBV10-2 with TRBJ2-3; 10 positions agree with TRBD1. Losses at the gene ends were 4 bases for V and 2 bases for J; bases not matched to a gene: 3. Germline V lookup: CDR1 WSHSY, CDR2 SAAADI. This CDR3 has 15 amino acids. The DNA of the CDR3 is TGCGCCAGCAGTGCCGGGACAGGGGACACAGATACGCAGTATTTT. It encodes CASSAGTGDTDTQYF.

This chain uses TRBV28 with TRBJ2-3, with a weak D call TRBD1 (5 bases). Germline CDR1 reads MDHEN; CDR2 reads SYDVKM. V was shortened by 3 bases and J by 0 bases, with 10 bases between the two germline ends. The CDR3 is 15 amino acids. CDR3 region: CASSLRQTSTDTQYF. CDR3 bases: TGTGCCAGCAGTTTGCGACAGACTAGCACAGATACGCAGTATTTT.

J is TRBJ2-7 and V is TRBV28; the match to TRBD2 covers 9 bases. V lost 4 bases and J lost 0; bases outside the gene matches: 7. This CDR3 comprises 16 residues. Germline values: CDR1 MDHEN, CDR2 SYDVKM. CDR3 loop: CASSSQTSGYSYEQYF. For the CDR3, the DNA is TGTGCCAGCAGTTCCCAAACTAGCGGGTACTCCTACGAGCAGTACTTC.

V gene TRBV28 combines with J gene TRBJ1-4; the D gene is possibly TRBD1 (6 bases). The length of the CDR3 is 14 residues. Germline-derived CDR1 and CDR2 are MDHEN and SYDVKM. V dropped 2 bases and J dropped 7 bases, with 11 bases sitting between them. CDR3 protein: CASSLGGHPEKLFF. CDR3 coding DNA: TGTGCCAGCAGTTTAGGGGGGCATCCTGAAAAACTGTTTTTT.

The V gene is TRBV5-1, the J gene TRBJ2-2; D is uncertain. Germline V lookup: CDR1 SGHRS, CDR2 YFSETQ. There are 14 residues in the CDR3. V lost 5 bases and J 7 bases, leaving 15 bases between the germline ends. CDR3 DNA sequence: TGCGCCAGCAGGGATCCCGTCCCGGGCGGGGAGCTGTTTTTT. As protein: CASRDPVPGGELFF.

The chain has TRBV5-1 and TRBJ2-5; the match to TRBD2 covers 8 bases. This CDR3 has 16 amino acids. In germline, CDR1 is SGHRS, CDR2 YFSETQ. J gave up 5 bases and V 4 bases, and 13 bases lay outside the gene matches. The CDR3 DNA is TGCGCCAGCAGCAAAGGGATGGGGACTAGTTCGGAGACCCAGTACTTC. Translating it yields CASSKGMGTSSETQYF.

The chain combines TRBV19 with TRBJ2-5; 8 bases agree with TRBD1. The V and J ends lost 4 bases and 2 bases, in that order; junction bases with no gene match: 6. CDR1 and CDR2 from the germline V gene are LNHDA and SQIVND (reference sequence). This CDR3 region has 15 residues. The CDR3 spells CASSNLGQGQETQYF. Written as DNA, the CDR3 is TGTGCCAGTAGTAACTTAGGACAGGGACAAGAGACCCAGTACTTC.

Ten or more counts support this clone. This chain links TRBV11-3 with TRBJ2-2; 9 nucleotides match TRBD2. Germline-derived CDR1 and CDR2 are SGHNT and YENEEA. Trimming removed 5 bases from V and 3 bases from J; junction bases left unmatched: 4. The CDR3 runs 15 residues. CDR3 amino acids: CASSPGLADTGELFF. The CDR3 nucleotides read TGTGCCAGCAGCCCGGGACTAGCTGACACCGGGGAGCTGTTTTTT.

The sample holds one count of this clone. The chain uses TRBV12-5 and TRBJ1-6; D gene uncertain. The germline CDR1 and CDR2 sequences are LGHNT and FRNRAP. The CDR3 consists of 14 residues. Between the trimmed V and J ends, which lost 1 base and 10 bases, there was a span of 11 bases. The CDR3 coding sequence is TGTGCTAGTGGTTTGGAAGGAATGGGATCACCCCTCCACTTT. Its translation is CASGLEGMGSPLHF.

This sequence joins TRBV29-1 and TRBJ2-7, with TRBD2 matching 7 bases. CDR3 length equals 13 residues. Trimming cost V 3 bases and J 2 bases; bases outside gene matches: 4. Germline V gene sequence: CDR1 SQVTM, CDR2 ANQGSEA. This chain's CDR3 is CSVEGRGTYEQYF. The CDR3 DNA is TGCAGCGTTGAGGGGCGGGGGACCTACGAGCAGTACTTC.

The table lists this clone with a few counts. This chain joins TRBV10-1 and TRBJ1-3; D unclear. The CDR3 is made up of 14 amino acids. Germline-derived CDR1 and CDR2 are WNHNN and SYGVQD (reference sequence). V shed 6 bases and J shed 2 bases, with 11 bases lying between them. CDR3 sequence: CASRPTATGNTIYF. CDR3 coding DNA: TGCGCCAGCAGACCGACGGCTACTGGAAACACCATATATTTT.

The chain has TRBV28 and TRBJ2-4; D ambiguous. Between the trimmed V and J ends, which lost 3 bases and 1 base, there was a span of 7 bases. The CDR3 has 14 residues. CDR1 MDHEN and CDR2 SYDVKM come from the germline V gene. The CDR3 loop is CASSFPAAKNIQYF. CDR3 nucleotide sequence: TGTGCCAGCAGTTTCCCGGCGGCCAAAAACATTCAGTACTTC.

This sequence joins TRBV6-8 and TRBJ2-7, with a tentative D call TRBD2 (5 bases). This CDR3 region has 15 residues. The V end was cut by 2 bases, the J end by 3 bases, with 14 bases between. Germline CDR1 is MNHGY and CDR2 is SAAAGT. The CDR3 region is CASSYRSGRDYEQYF. The CDR3 coding sequence is TGTGCCAGCAGTTACAGGTCGGGGAGAGACTACGAGCAGTACTTC.

A few counts support this clone. The chain is built from TRBV19 and TRBJ1-1; D not resolved. Germline CDR1 is LNHDA and CDR2 is SQIVND (reference sequence). The CDR3 sequence is 14 residues long. V was pared by 6 bases and J by 3 bases, with 14 bases between. The CDR3 spells CASRVTYRDTEAFF. The CDR3 DNA reads as TGTGCCAGTAGAGTTACCTACCGCGACACTGAAGCTTTCTTT.

The chain's CDR3 is CASSLSASGANVLTF. DNA of the CDR3: TGTGCCAGCAGTTTATCAGCTTCTGGGGCCAACGTCCTGACTTTC. The chain carries TRBV28 and TRBJ2-6; D gene ambiguous. Trimming shortened V by 1 base and J by 1 base, and 5 bases separated the two germline ends. The CDR3 loop spans 15 amino acids. Germline CDR1 reads MDHEN; CDR2 reads SYDVKM. The variable domain in full, completed from reference TRBV28 and TRBJ2-6, reads DVKVTQSSRYLVKRTGEKVFLECVQDMDHENMFWYRQDPGLGLRLIYFSYDVKMKEKGDIPEGYSVSREKKERFSLILESASTNQTSMYLCASSLSASGANVLTFGAGSRLTVL.